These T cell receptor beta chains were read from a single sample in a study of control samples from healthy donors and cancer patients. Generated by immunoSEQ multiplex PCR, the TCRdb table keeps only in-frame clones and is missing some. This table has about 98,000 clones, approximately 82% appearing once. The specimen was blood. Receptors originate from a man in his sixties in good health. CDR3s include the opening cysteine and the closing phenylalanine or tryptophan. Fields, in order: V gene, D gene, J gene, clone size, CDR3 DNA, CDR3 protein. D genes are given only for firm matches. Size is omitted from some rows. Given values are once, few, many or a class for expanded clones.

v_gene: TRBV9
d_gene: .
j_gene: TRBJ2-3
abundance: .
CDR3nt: TGTGCCAGCAGCGGGAGGGGGACAGATACGCAGTATTTT
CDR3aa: CASSGRGTDTQYF

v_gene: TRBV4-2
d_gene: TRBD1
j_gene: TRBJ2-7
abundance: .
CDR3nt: TGTGCCAGCAGCCAAGATCTTCAGGGGGCGGGTGAGCAGTACTTC
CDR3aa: CASSQDLQGAGEQYF

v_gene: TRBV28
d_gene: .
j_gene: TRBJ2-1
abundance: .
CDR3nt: TGTGCCAGCAGTTTCGGCCGGTCAGGGCAGTTCTTC
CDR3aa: CASSFGRSGQFF

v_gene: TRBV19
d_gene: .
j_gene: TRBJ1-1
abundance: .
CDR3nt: TGTGCCAGTAGTATGGAAGGGCTGAACACTGAAGCTTTCTTT
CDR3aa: CASSMEGLNTEAFF

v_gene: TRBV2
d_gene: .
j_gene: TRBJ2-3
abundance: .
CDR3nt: TGTGCCAGCAGACCGGGCAGTTCGAAGACAGATACGCAGTATTTT
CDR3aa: CASRPGSSKTDTQYF

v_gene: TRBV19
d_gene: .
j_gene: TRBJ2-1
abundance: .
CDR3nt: TGTGCCAGTAGTATATCGGCAGGGGCCTACAATGAGCAGTTCTTC
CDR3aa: CASSISAGAYNEQFF

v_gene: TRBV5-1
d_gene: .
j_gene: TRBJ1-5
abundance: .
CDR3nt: TGCGCCAGCAGCCTCCTAGGGGAAGGGAGGCCCCAGCATTTT
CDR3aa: CASSLLGEGRPQHF

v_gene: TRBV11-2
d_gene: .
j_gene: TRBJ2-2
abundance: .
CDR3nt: TGTGCCAGCAGCACCGGGATCAACACCGGGGAGCTGTTTTTT
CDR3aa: CASSTGINTGELFF

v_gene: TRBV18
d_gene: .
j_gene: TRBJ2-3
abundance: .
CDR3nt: TGTGCCAGCTCCCCGGGGCACCAGGACACAGATACGCAGTATTTT
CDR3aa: CASSPGHQDTDTQYF

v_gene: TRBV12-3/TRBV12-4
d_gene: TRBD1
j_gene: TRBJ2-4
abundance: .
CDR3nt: TGTGCCAGCAGTCCGGGACAGGGAAACATTCAGTACTTC
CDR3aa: CASSPGQGNIQYF

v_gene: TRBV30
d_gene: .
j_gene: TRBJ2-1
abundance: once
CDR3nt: TGTGCCTGGAGTGTGGCAGACTACAATGAGCAGTTCTTC
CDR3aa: CAWSVADYNEQFF

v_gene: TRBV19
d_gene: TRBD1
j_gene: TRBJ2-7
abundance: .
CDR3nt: TGTGCCAGATCCGGGACAGGGATTTACGAGCAGTACTTC
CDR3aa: CARSGTGIYEQYF

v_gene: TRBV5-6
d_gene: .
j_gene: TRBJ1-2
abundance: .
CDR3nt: TGTGCCAGCAGCCGCCGGGGGCGGAGGGACTATGGCTACACCTTC
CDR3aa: CASSRRGRRDYGYTF

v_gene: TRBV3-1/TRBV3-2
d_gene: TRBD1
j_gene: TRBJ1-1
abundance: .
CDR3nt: TGTGCCAGCAGCCAAGGACAGGGTGGTTTCGGCACTGAAGCTTTCTTT
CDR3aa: CASSQGQGGFGTEAFF

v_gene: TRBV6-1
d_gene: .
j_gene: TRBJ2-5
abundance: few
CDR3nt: TGTGCCAGCAGTGAAACTCAGACAGGAGGGTCAGAGACCCAGTACTTC
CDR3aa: CASSETQTGGSETQYF

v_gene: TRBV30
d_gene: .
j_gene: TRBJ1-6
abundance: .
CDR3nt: TGTGCCTGGAGTGTCCGGAGGTTGGGTAATTCACCCCTCCACTTT
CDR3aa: CAWSVRRLGNSPLHF

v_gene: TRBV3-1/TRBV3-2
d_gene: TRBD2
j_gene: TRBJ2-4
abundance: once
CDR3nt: TGTGCCAGCAGCCAATCCGGACTAGCGGGAGTTTGGGGGGGCATTCAGTACTTC
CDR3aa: CASSQSGLAGVWGGIQYF

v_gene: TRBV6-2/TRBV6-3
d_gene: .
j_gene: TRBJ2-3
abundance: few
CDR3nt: TGTGCCAGCAGTTACATGGACGCCACAGATACGCAGTATTTT
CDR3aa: CASSYMDATDTQYF

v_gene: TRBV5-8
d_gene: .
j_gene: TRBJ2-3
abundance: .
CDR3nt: TGTGCCAGCAGCTTGAAGGACACTAGCACAGATACGCAGTATTTT
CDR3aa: CASSLKDTSTDTQYF

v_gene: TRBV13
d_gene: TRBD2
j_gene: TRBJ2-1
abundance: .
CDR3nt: TGTGCCAGCAGCTTACGGACTAGCCCCTATGAGGAGCAGTTCTTC
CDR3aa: CASSLRTSPYEEQFF

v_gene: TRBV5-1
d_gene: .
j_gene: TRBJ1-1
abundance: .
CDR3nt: TGCGCCAGCAGCTTGGCTTTGGGGAATATGAACACTGAAGCTTTCTTT
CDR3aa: CASSLALGNMNTEAFF

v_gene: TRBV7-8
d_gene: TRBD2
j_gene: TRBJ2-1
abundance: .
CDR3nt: TGTGCCAGCAGCCCCAAAGCCGGATCCCTAGCGGGGGATCGGAGGGAGCAGTTCTTC
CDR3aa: CASSPKAGSLAGDRREQFF

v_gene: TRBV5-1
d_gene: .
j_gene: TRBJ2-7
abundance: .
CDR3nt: TGCGCCAGCAGCTTGGGGGACCGGGTAGTGTACGAGCAGTACTTC
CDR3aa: CASSLGDRVVYEQYF

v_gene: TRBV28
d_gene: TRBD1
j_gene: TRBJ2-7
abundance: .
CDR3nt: TGTGCCAGCAGTCGTACCGGACAGGGGGAGTACGAGCAGTACTTC
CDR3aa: CASSRTGQGEYEQYF

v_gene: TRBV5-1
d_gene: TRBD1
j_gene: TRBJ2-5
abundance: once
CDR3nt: TGCGCCAGCAGCTCCGGACAGGAGGTAAAGACCCAGTACTTC
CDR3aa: CASSSGQEVKTQYF

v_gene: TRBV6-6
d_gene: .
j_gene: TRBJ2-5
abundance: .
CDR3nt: TGTGCCAGCAGTTACAGACCTCCTGGGGAGACCCAGTACTTC
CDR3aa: CASSYRPPGETQYF

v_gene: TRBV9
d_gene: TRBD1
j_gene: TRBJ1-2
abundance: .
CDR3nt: TGTGCCAGCAGCGAGGGACAGGGGGCGCGGGAGGGAGGCTACACCTTC
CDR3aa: CASSEGQGAREGGYTF

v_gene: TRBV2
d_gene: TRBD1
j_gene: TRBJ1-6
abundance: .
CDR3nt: TGTGCCAGCCGAAGGACAGGGGCCTCCTATAATTCACCCCTCCACTTT
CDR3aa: CASRRTGASYNSPLHF

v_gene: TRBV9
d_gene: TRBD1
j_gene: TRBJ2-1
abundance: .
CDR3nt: TGTGCCGGCAGCGAGGGGACAGGGCGTTTGGATGAGCAGTTCTTC
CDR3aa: CAGSEGTGRLDEQFF

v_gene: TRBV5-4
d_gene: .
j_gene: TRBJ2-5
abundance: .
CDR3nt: TGTGCCAGCAGACAGGGTATCCAAGAGACCCAGTACTTC
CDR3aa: CASRQGIQETQYF

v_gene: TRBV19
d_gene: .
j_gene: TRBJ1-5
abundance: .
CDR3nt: TGTGCCAGTAGTATTCGCGATCAGCCCCAGCATTTT
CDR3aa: CASSIRDQPQHF

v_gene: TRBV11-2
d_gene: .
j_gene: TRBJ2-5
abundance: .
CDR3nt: TGTGCCAGCAGCTTAGATTCCGTCAGGGGAGGGCAAGAGACCCAGTACTTC
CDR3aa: CASSLDSVRGGQETQYF

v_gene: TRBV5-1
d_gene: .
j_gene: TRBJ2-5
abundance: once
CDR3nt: TGCGCCAGCAGCGACCCCGTCAGCCTACAAGAGACCCAGTACTTC
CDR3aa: CASSDPVSLQETQYF

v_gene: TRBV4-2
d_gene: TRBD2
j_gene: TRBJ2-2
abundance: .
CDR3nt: TGTGCCAGCAGCCCCACGGGGGGGCGCACCGGGGAGCTGTTTTTT
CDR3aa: CASSPTGGRTGELFF

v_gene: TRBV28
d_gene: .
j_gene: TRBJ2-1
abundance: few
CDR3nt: TGTGCCAGCAGTCTAAGCGGGACATTCAATGAGCAGTTCTTC
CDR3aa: CASSLSGTFNEQFF

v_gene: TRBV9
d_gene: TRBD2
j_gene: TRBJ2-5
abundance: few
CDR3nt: TGTGCCAGCAGCGGAACTAGCGGGGCGTGGGAGACCCAGTACTTC
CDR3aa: CASSGTSGAWETQYF

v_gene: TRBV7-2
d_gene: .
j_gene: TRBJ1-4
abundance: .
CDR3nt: TGTGCCAGCAGCTTAGGGTTCAGAGAAAAACTGTTTTTT
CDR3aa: CASSLGFREKLFF

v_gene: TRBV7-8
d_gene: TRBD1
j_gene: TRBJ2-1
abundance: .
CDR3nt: TGTGCCAGCAGCTCAAGGGACAGGGGGGGCTACTACTACAATGAGCAGTTCTTC
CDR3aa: CASSSRDRGGYYYNEQFF

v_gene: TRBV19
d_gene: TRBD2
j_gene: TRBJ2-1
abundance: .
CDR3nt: TGTGCCAGTAGTATCCCAAGACTAGCGGGGATGGGGTCCAATGAGCAGTTCTTC
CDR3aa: CASSIPRLAGMGSNEQFF

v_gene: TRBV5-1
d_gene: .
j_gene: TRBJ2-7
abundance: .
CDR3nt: TGCGCCAGCAGCTTGGGTAGCTCATTTCCAGCCTACGAGCAGTACTTC
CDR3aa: CASSLGSSFPAYEQYF

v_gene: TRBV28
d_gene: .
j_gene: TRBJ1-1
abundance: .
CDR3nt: TGTGCCAGCAGTTATACAGGGATGAACACTGAAGCTTTCTTT
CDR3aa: CASSYTGMNTEAFF

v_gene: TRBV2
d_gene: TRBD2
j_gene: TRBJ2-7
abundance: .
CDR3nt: TGTGCCAGCAGTGAACTAGCGGGCACCTACGAGCAGTACTTC
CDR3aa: CASSELAGTYEQYF

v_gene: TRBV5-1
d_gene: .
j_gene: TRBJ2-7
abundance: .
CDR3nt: TGCGCCAGCAGCCCGACCTATACCTTCGAGCAGTACTTC
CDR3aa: CASSPTYTFEQYF

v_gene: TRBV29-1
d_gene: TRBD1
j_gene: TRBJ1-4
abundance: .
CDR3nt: TGCAGCGTTGGACAGGGATTGTCCGGTGCAACTAATGAAAAACTGTTTTTT
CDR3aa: CSVGQGLSGATNEKLFF

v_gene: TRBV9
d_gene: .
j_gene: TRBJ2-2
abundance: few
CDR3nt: TGTGCCAGCGGGAAGGCGGGGGAGCTGTTTTTT
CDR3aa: CASGKAGELFF

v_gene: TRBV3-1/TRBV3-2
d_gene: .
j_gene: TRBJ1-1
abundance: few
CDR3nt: TGTGCCAGCAGCCTACAAGTAAACACTGAAGCTTTCTTT
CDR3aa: CASSLQVNTEAFF

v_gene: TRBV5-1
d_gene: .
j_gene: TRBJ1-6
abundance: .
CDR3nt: TGCGCCAGCAGCTTGGGTGATAATTCACCCCTCCACTTT
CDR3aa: CASSLGDNSPLHF

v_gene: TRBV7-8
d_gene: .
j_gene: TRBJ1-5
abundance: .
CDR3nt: TGTGCCAGCAGCTTGGGGGTAGGCAGTACTACAGGCAATCAGCCCCAGCATTTT
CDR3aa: CASSLGVGSTTGNQPQHF

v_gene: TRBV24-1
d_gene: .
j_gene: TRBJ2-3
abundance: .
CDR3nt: TGTGCCACCAGTGTCGGCGGGAGCACAGATACGCAGTATTTT
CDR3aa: CATSVGGSTDTQYF

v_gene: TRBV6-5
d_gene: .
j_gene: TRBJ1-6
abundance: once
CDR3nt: TGTGCCAGCAGCCAGGGTATCATGAATTCACCCCTCCACTTT
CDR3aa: CASSQGIMNSPLHF

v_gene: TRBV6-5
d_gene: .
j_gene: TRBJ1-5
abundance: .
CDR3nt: TGTGCCAGCAGTTACTCGGCAGGGCTCAATCAGCCCCAGCATTTT
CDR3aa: CASSYSAGLNQPQHF

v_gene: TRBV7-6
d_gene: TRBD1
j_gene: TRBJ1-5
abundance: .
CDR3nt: TGTGCCAGCAGCTTGGGACAGAGTCAGCCCCAGCATTTT
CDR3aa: CASSLGQSQPQHF

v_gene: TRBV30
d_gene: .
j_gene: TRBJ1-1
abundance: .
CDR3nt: TGTGCCTGGAGCGTAGGGTCGGCGGCTGAAGCTTTCTTT
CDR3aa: CAWSVGSAAEAFF

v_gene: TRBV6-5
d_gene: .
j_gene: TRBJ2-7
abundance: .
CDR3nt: TGTGCCAGCAGTTACTCGGTTGAAAGAATGGGCCGGGAGCAGTACTTC
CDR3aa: CASSYSVERMGREQYF

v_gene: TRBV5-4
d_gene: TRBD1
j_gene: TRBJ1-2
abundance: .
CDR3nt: TGTGCCAGCAGGCCATCAGGGGGCGACTATGGCTACACCTTC
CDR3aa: CASRPSGGDYGYTF

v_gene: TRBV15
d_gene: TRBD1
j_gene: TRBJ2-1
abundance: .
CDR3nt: TGTGCCACCAGGCCAGACAGGGGGGTTTACAATGAGCAGTTCTTC
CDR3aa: CATRPDRGVYNEQFF

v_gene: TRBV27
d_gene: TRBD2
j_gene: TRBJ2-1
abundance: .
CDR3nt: TGTGCCAGCGTCCCCGGACTAGCGGGGGGGCTAAGTGAGCAGTTCTTC
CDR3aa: CASVPGLAGGLSEQFF